A single T cell receptor beta chain is shown here with its context. The record originates from a study of T cell changes during pregnancy in multiple sclerosis. TCRdb's table, derived via immunoSEQ multiplex PCR, lists solely in-frame clones and lacks some. The sample holds about 47,000 clones, 80% to 95% seen once. This sample comprised peripheral blood, obtained after pregnancy. This clonotype originated in a female donor with multiple sclerosis, enrolled in a pregnancy study.

CDR3 DNA: TGTGCCAGCAAGATGGCCTGGGCGACCGGGGAGCTGTTTTTT. Amino acids: CASKMAWATGELFF. This chain connects TRBV7-6 to TRBJ2-2; D unresolved. There are 14 residues in the CDR3. V lost 7 bases and J lost 5, with 14 bases in between. Per the germline V gene, CDR1 is SGHVS and CDR2 is FNYEAQ.